Shown below are 19 T cell receptor beta chains from a single sample sequenced in a study of T cell repertoires in cytomegalovirus infection. These receptors' targets are unknown. TCRdb re-called the reads with MiXCR, one entry per CDR3 protein. This sample has around 900,000 distinct CDR3 sequences; 30% to 40% occur once, and the top ten carry 13%. The sequencing here drew on cultured CD8+ T cells from PBMCs, taken from culture after CMV antigen stimulation. Receptor source: a human donor in good health (CMV status not recorded). Some clones in this sample may be carry-over from other donors' samples.

As DNA, the CDR3 is TGCGCCAGCAGAGCCGGACAAGGCACAGATACGCAGTATTTT. Protein: CASRAGQGTDTQYF. This chain connects TRBV5-1 to TRBJ2-3; TRBD1 is a possible D gene (5 bases). V dropped 5 bases and J dropped 1 base, with 11 bases sitting between them. Germline V gives CDR1 SGHRS, CDR2 YFSETQ. The CDR3 is 14 amino acids.

The gene calls are TRBV11-2 and TRBJ2-5; 9 bases line up with TRBD2. Per the germline V gene, CDR1 is SGHAT and CDR2 is FQNNGV. This CDR3 contains 15 residues. V gave up 4 bases and J gave up 6 bases; unmatched junction bases: 9. The CDR3 DNA follows: TGTGCCAGCAGCTACGGCGGGGGGGCCGCGAAGACCCAGTACTTC. As protein: CASSYGGGAAKTQYF.

There are a few counts of this clonotype. The CDR3 nucleotides are TGTGCCAGCAGTCACGGACCGGGGACTGAAGCTTTCTTT. Translation: CASSHGPGTEAFF. This chain joins TRBV6-6 and TRBJ1-1; no reliable D call. The CDR3 runs 13 residues. Germline values: CDR1 MNHNY, CDR2 SVGAGI (reference sequence). Trimming shortened V by 5 bases and J by 5 bases, and 12 bases separated the two germline ends.

The chain joins TRBV5-4 to TRBJ1-1; tentatively, D is TRBD1 (5 bases). Germline assignment: CDR1 SGHNT and CDR2 YYREEE (reference sequence). Trimming took off 3 bases at V and 7 bases at J, with 10 bases between the two ends. The CDR3 sequence is 12 residues long. The CDR3 DNA follows: TGTGCCAGCAGCTCTGGACACCTTGAAGCTTTCTTT. Translated, it gives CASSSGHLEAFF.

This clonotype was counted only a few times. The CDR3 bases are TGTGCCAGCAGCGCCTTCGTAAATGAGCAGTTCTTC. Translating gives CASSAFVNEQFF. The chain links TRBV5-6 to TRBJ2-1, with unresolved D. The CDR3 loop spans 12 amino acids. V was shortened by 4 bases and J by 7 bases, with 9 bases between the two germline ends. CDR1 SGHDT and CDR2 YYEEEE come from the germline V gene.

V gene TRBV27 combines with J gene TRBJ2-2; no clear D gene. The V end lost 6 bases, the J end lost 0 bases, and 8 bases lay between the germline ends. The CDR3 loop spans 14 amino acids. The germline V gene encodes CDR1 MNHEY and CDR2 SMNVEV (reference sequence). In nucleotides, the CDR3 is TGTGCCAGCAGCCTATGGCCGAACACCGGGGAGCTGTTTTTT. As protein: CASSLWPNTGELFF.

This clonotype was recorded a few times. The V call is TRBV9, the J call TRBJ2-5; D is ambiguous. Germline assignment: CDR1 SGDLS and CDR2 YYNGEE. Trimming shortened V by 0 bases and J by 2 bases, and 14 bases separated the two germline ends. The CDR3 totals 16 residues. CDR3: CASSVGSGRPQETQYF. DNA of the CDR3: TGTGCCAGCAGCGTAGGCTCCGGGCGCCCTCAAGAGACCCAGTACTTC.

The J gene is TRBJ2-3, the V gene TRBV5-4; the D is unclear. The CDR3 is 13 amino acids. Germline assignment: CDR1 SGHNT and CDR2 YYREEE (reference sequence). Trimming removed 4 bases at V and 6 bases at J, with 12 bases between. CDR3 DNA: TGTGCCAGCAGCCTCCCGCCTCGGGATACGCAGTATTTT. Amino acid sequence: CASSLPPRDTQYF.

This chain links TRBV12-3 or TRBV12-4 with TRBJ2-3; either TRBD1 or TRBD2 may supply D (5 bases each). Trimming took off 6 bases at V and 4 bases at J, with 20 bases between the two ends. This CDR3 contains 16 residues. The CDR3 DNA sequence: TGTGCCAGCAGGCCCGCCTACGTGGGGGACGCAGATACGCAGTATTTT. Translating gives CASRPAYVGDADTQYF.

This clonotype was recorded a few times. The rearrangement uses TRBV12-5 and TRBJ1-2, with D uncertain. CDR3 size: 14 residues. V shed 1 base and J shed 7 bases, with 13 bases lying between them. In germline, CDR1 is LGHNT, CDR2 FRNRAP. CDR3 sequence: CASGLGQVLIGYTF. DNA for the CDR3: TGTGCTAGTGGTTTGGGGCAGGTTCTCATTGGCTACACCTTC. Full variable domain (remainder filled in from reference TRBV12-5 and TRBJ1-2): DARVTQTPRHKVTEMGQEVTMRCQPILGHNTVFWYRQTMMQGLELLAYFRNRAPLDDSGMPKDRFSAEMPDATLATLKIQPSEPRDSAVYFCASGLGQVLIGYTFGSGTRLTVV.

This chain links TRBV5-5 with TRBJ2-3, with D uncertain. The CDR3 has 12 amino acids. Germline-derived CDR1 and CDR2 are SGHKS and YYEKEE (reference sequence). Between the trimmed V and J ends, which lost 4 bases and 2 bases, there was a span of 5 bases. This chain's CDR3 is CASSRFTDTQYF. CDR3 nucleotide sequence: TGTGCCAGCAGCCGGTTCACAGATACGCAGTATTTT. Drawing the rest from reference TRBV5-5 and TRBJ2-3, the complete variable domain is DAGVTQSPTHLIKTRGQQVTLRCSPISGHKSVSWYQQVLGQGPQFIFQYYEKEERGRGNFPDRFSARQFPNYSSELNVNALLLGDSALYLCASSRFTDTQYFGPGTRLTVL.

The chain is built from TRBV5-6 and TRBJ2-5; the D is unclear. This CDR3 has 12 amino acids. Trimming took off 2 bases at V and 9 bases at J, with 11 bases between the two ends. Germline V gene sequence: CDR1 SGHDT, CDR2 YYEEEE. CDR3 region: CASSFGSTAQYF. CDR3 coding DNA: TGTGCCAGCAGCTTTGGTAGCACGGCCCAGTACTTC.

Only a few counts were recorded for this clonotype. The V call is TRBV6-1, the J call TRBJ1-1; the D gene is possibly TRBD1 (5 bases). V lost 6 bases, J lost 3 bases, and 17 bases lay in between. In germline, CDR1 is MNHNS, CDR2 SASEGT. The length of the CDR3 is 15 residues. CDR3 sequence: CASSQVRGQDTEAFF. The CDR3 DNA reads TGTGCCAGCAGCCAAGTGAGGGGCCAGGACACTGAAGCTTTCTTT.

The rearrangement links TRBV19 to TRBJ1-1; D not certain. CDR1 LNHDA and CDR2 SQIVND come from the germline V gene (reference sequence). This CDR3 contains 12 residues. Trimming pared 3 bases from V and 4 bases from J, leaving 6 bases between. This chain's CDR3 is CASSIPPTEAFF. The CDR3 DNA follows: TGTGCCAGTAGTATCCCCCCCACTGAAGCTTTCTTT.

Comment on this clonotype: A much larger clone is a single base away; this may be a read error. The rearrangement links TRBV6-4 to TRBJ2-2, with no clear D. The V gene lost 7 bases and the J gene lost 0 bases, with 6 bases spanning the gap. The CDR3 extends over 13 amino acids. The V gene's germline CDR1 is MRHNA and CDR2 SNTAGT. This CDR3 reads CASKQPNTGELFF. For the CDR3, the DNA is TGTGCCAGCAAACAGCCGAACACCGGGGAGCTGTTTTTT.

V gene TRBV6-5 combines with J gene TRBJ2-3; TRBD2 aligns across 9 bases. CDR1 and CDR2 from the germline V gene are MNHEY and SVGAGI. This CDR3 contains 16 residues. The junction had 3 bases not matched to a gene; V was cut back by 1 base and J by 1 base. This CDR3 is CASSYYRLAGTDTQYF. CDR3 nucleotide sequence: TGTGCCAGCAGTTACTATCGACTAGCGGGCACAGATACGCAGTATTTT.

There are a few counts of this clonotype. The chain uses TRBV19 and TRBJ2-7, with D perhaps matching TRBD1 (6 bases). V lost 6 bases to trimming and J lost 5 bases, with 17 bases between them. This CDR3 comprises 14 residues. Germline values: CDR1 LNHDA, CDR2 SQIVND (reference sequence). The CDR3 is CASSPGDNTDEQYF. For the CDR3, the DNA is TGTGCCAGTAGCCCAGGGGACAATACCGACGAGCAGTACTTC.

The rearrangement uses TRBV20-1 and TRBJ2-7; TRBD1 agrees at 7 bases. The V gene end was trimmed by 2 bases and the J gene end by 3 bases; junction bases not matched to a gene: 7. Germline V CDR1 and CDR2: DFQATT, SNEGSKA (reference sequence). This CDR3 spans 14 amino acids. The DNA for the CDR3 is TGCAGTGCTAGACCTCGACAGGGCGGCTACGAGCAGTACGTC. It specifies CSARPRQGGYEQYV.

The V and J genes are TRBV9 and TRBJ1-1; the D is unclear. V lost 0 bases to trimming and J lost 0 bases, with 6 bases between them. Per the germline V gene, CDR1 is SGDLS and CDR2 is YYNGEE. There are 14 residues in the CDR3. The CDR3 reads CASSVDEMNTEAFF. CDR3 nucleotides: TGTGCCAGCAGCGTAGACGAGATGAACACTGAAGCTTTCTTT.